The clone carrying this TCR beta chain was recorded a few times. Antigen: not known. The data were obtained in a study of vaccination and CD4 T cells after COVID-19. Study overall: Convalescent donors: six male, four female; seven Caucasian, two Asian, one multiracial, two Hispanic. Ranging from 14 to 241, the interval between dose two and post-vaccine sampling had a median of approximately 70 days.

Germline lookup yields CDR1 MNHEY and CDR2 SMNVEV (reference sequence). The CDR3 covers 14 residues. V was clipped by 5 bases and J by 3 bases, with 14 bases between them. Treatment described: approximately 9-day PBMC culture with coronavirus spike peptide pools or control peptides (ViraFEST assay). Using peptide pools, antigen-specific T cells were expanded in ViraFEST before TCRs were sequenced. Culture conditions combined more than 1.5 million PBMCs per well with 9 to 10 IU/ml IL-2 and about 10 ug/ml peptide pools. Cultured CD4+ T-cell DNA underwent Oncomine TCR Beta short-read sequencing. TCRdb reanalysed the PCR reads using MiXCR and keeps one entry per CDR3 protein. The table shows over 10,000 distinct CDR3 sequences, with approximately 60% occurring only once.

Sequenced sample: CD4+ T cells from blood, cultured in vitro. The sequence derives from a human donor who had recovered from COVID-19. This chain uses TRBV27 with TRBJ2-7, with D perhaps matching TRBD1 (6 bases). The CDR3 spells CASSPGQRLYEQYF. CDR3 nucleotides: TGTGCCAGCAGTCCGGGACAACGACTCTACGAGCAGTACTTC.